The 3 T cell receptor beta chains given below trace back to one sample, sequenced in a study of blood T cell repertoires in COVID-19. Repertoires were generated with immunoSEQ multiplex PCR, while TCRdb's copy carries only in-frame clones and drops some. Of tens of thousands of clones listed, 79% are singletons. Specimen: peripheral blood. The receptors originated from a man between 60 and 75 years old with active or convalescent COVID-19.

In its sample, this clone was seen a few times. The CDR3 region is CASSQDQLYGYTF. The CDR3 nucleotides read TGTGCCAGCAGCCAAGATCAACTGTATGGCTACACCTTC. V gene TRBV3-1 (or the pseudogene TRBV3-2) combines with J gene TRBJ1-2; the D is unclear. V lost 0 bases, J lost 5 bases, and 7 bases lay in between. Germline CDR1 and CDR2: LGHDT and YNNKEL (reference sequence). The CDR3 covers 13 residues.

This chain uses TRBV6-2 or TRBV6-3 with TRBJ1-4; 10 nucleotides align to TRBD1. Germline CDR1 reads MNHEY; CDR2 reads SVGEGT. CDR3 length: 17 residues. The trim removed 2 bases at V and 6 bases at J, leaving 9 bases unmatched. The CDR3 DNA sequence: TGTGCCAGCAGTTACCCCGACAGGGGGCTTGTATATGAAAAACTGTTTTTT. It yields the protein CASSYPDRGLVYEKLFF.

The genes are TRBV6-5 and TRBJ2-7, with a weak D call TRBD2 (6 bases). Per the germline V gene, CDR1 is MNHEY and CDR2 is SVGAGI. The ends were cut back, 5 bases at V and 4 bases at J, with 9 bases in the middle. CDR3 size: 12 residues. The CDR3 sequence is CASSTGLYEQYF. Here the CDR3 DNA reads TGTGCCAGCAGTACGGGACTTTACGAGCAGTACTTC.